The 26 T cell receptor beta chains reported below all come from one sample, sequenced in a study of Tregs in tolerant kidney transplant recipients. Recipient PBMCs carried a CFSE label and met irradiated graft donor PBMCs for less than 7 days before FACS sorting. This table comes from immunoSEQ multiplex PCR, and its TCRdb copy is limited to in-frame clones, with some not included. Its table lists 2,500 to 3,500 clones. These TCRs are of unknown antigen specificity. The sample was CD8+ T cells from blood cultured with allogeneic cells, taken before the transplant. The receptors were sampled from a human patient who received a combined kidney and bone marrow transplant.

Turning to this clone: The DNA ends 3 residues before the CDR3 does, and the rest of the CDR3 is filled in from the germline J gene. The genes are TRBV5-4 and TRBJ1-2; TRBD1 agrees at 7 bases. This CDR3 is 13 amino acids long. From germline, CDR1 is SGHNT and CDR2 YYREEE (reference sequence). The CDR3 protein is CASSATGSVGYTF. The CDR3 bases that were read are TGTGCCAGCAGCGCGACAGGGTCGGTAGGC.

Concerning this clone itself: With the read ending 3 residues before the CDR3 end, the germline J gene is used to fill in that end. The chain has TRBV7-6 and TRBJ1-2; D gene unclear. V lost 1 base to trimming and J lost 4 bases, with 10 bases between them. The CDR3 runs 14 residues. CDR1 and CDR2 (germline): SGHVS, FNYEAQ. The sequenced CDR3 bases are TGTGCCAGCAGCTTAGAAGTTCGAGGCTATGGC. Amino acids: CASSLEVRGYG. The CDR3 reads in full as CASSLEVRGYGYTF.

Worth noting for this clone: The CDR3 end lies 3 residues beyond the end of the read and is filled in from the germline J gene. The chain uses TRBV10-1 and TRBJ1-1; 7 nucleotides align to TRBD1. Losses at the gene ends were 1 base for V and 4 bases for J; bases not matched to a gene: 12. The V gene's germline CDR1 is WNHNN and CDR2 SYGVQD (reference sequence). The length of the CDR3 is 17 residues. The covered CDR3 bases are TGCGCCAGCAGTGAGTTGCGGACAGGACAACTTGTCACTGAA. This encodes CASSELRTGQLVTE. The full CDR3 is CASSELRTGQLVTEAFF.

CDR3 loop: CASSPGLFTGELFF. The sequenced CDR3 bases are TGTGCCAGCAGTCCCGGACTGTTCACCGGGGAG. The chain is built from TRBV7-2 and TRBJ2-2; D may be TRBD2 (5 bases). The read ends 3 residues early relative to the CDR3; the germline J gene fills the gap. V was clipped by 6 bases and J by 4 bases, with 12 bases between them. From germline, CDR1 is SGHTA and CDR2 FQGNSA. This CDR3 has 14 residues.

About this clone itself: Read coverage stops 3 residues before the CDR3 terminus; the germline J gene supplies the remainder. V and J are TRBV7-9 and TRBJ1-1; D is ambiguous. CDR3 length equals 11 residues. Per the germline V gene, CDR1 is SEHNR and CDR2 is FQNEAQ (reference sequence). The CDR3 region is CASSRTYEAFF. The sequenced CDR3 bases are TGTGCCAGCAGCCGAACCTACGAG.

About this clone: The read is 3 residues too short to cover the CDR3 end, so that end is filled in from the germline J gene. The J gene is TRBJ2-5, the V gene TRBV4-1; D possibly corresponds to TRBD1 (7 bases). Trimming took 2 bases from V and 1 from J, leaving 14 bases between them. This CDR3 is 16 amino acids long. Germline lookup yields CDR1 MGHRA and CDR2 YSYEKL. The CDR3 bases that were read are TGCGCCAGCAGCCAAATAGCGGACAGGCCCCAAGAGACC. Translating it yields CASSQIADRPQET. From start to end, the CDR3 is CASSQIADRPQETQYF.

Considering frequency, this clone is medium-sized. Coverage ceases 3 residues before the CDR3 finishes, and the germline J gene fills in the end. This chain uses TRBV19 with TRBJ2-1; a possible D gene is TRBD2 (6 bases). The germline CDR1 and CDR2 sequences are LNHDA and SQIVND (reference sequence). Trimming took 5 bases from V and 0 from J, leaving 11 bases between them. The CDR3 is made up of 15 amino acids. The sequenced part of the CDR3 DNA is TGTGCCAGTAGTCTGTTAGCGGACTCCTACAATGAG. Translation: CASSLLADSYNE. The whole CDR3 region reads CASSLLADSYNEQFF. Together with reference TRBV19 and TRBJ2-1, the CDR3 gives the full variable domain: DGGITQSPKYLFRKEGQNVTLSCEQNLNHDAMYWYRQDPGQGLRLIYYSQIVNDFQKGDIAEGYSVSREKKESFPLTVTSAQKNPTAFYLCASSLLADSYNEQFFGPGTRLTVL.

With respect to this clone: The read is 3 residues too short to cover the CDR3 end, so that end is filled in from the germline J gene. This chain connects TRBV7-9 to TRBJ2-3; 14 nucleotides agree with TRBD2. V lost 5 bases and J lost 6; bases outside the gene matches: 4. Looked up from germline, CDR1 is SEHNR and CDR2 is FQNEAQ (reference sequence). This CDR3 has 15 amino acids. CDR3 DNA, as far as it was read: TGTGCCAGCAGCCTATGGACTAGCGGGGGGGATACG. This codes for CASSLWTSGGDT. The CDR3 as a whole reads CASSLWTSGGDTQYF.

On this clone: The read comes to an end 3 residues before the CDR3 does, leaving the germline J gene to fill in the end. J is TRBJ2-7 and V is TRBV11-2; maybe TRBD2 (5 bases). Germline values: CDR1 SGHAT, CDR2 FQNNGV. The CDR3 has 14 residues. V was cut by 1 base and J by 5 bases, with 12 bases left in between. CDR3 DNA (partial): TGTGCCAGCAGCTTAGGTTCCAGCGGCGACGAG. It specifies CASSLGSSGDE. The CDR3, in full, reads CASSLGSSGDEQYF.

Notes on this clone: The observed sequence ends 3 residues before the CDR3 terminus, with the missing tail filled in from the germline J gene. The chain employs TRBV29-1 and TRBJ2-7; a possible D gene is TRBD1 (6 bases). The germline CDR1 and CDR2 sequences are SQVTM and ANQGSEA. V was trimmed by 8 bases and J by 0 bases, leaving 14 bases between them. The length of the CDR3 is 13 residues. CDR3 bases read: TGCAGCTGCCGGACAGCTTTCTCCTACGAG. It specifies CSCRTAFSYE. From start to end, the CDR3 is CSCRTAFSYEQYF.

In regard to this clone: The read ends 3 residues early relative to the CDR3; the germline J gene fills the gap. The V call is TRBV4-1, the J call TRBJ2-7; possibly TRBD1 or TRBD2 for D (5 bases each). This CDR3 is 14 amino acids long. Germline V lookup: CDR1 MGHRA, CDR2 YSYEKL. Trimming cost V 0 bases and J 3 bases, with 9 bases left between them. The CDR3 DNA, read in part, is TGCGCCAGCAGCCAAGACGAGGGGAACTACGAG. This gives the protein CASSQDEGNYE. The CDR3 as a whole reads CASSQDEGNYEQYF.

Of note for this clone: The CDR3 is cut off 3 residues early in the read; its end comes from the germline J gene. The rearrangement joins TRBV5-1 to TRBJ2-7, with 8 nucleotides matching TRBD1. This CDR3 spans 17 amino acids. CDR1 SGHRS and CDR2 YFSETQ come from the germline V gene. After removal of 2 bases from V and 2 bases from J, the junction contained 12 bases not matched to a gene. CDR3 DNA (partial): TGCGCCAGCAGCTTCGGGGCTTTTGGACAGGGTACCTACGAG. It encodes CASSFGAFGQGTYE. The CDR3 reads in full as CASSFGAFGQGTYEQYF.

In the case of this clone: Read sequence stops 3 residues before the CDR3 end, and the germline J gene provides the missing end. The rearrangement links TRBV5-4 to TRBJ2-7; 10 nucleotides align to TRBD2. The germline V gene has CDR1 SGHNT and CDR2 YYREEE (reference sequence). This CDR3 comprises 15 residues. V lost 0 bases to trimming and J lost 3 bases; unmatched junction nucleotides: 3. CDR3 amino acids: CASSLESGRGYEQYF. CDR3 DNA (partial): TGTGCCAGCAGCTTGGAGAGCGGGAGGGGCTACGAG.

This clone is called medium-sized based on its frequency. The CDR3 DNA, read in part, is TGCGCCAGCAGCCAAGGGACAGTCTACGAG. Amino acids: CASSQGTVYE. The full CDR3 reads CASSQGTVYEQYF. The chain recombines TRBV4-1 with TRBJ2-7, with a tentative D call TRBD1 (6 bases). The read terminates 3 residues ahead of where the CDR3 ends, so the germline J gene completes it. Trimming removed 1 base at V and 3 bases at J, with 7 bases between. CDR1 and CDR2 (germline): MGHRA, YSYEKL. The CDR3 is made up of 13 amino acids.

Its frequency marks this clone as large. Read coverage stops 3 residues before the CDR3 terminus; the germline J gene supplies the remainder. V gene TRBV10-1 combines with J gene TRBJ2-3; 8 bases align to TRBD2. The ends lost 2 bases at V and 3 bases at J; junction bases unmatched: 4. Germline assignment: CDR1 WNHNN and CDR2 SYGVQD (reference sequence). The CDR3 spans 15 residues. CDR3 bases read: TGCGCCAGCAGTGAGGGACTAGCTAGGACAGATACG. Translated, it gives CASSEGLARTDT. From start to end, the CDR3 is CASSEGLARTDTQYF.

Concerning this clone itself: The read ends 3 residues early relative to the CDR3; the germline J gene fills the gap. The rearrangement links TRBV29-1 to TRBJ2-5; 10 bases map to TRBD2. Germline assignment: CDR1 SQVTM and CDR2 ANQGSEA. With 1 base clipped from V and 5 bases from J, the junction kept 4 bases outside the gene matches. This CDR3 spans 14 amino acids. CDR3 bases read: TGCAGCGTTGAAGTTGCAGCGGGAGGGGAGACC. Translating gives CSVEVAAGGET. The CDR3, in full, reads CSVEVAAGGETQYF.

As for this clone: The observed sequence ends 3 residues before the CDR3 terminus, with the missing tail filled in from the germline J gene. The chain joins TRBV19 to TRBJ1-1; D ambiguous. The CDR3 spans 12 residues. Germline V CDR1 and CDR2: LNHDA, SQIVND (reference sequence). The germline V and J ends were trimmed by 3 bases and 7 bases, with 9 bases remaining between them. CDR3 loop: CASSMGGLEAFF. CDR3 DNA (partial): TGTGCCAGTAGTATGGGCGGACTTGAA.

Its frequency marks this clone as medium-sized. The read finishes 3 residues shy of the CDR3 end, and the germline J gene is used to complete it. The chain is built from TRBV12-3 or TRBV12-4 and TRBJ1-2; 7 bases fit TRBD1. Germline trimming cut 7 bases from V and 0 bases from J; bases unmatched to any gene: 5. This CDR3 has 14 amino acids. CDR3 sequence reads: CASTLGTANYGYTF. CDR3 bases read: TGTGCCAGCACCCTTGGGACAGCTAACTATGGC.

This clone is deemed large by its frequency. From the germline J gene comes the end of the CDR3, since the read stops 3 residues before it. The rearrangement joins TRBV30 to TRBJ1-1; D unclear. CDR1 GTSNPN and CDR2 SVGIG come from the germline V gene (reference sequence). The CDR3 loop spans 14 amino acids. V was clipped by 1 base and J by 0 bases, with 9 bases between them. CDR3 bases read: TGTGCCTGGAGTGCAATCCGGGTGAACACTGAA. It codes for CAWSAIRVNTE. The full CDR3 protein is CAWSAIRVNTEAFF.

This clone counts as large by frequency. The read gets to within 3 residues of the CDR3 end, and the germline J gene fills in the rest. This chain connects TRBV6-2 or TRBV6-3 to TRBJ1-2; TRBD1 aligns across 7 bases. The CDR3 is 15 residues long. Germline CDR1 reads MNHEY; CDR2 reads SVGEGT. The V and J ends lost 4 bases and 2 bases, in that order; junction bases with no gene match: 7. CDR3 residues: CASSSLDRENYGYTF. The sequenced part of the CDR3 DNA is TGTGCCAGCAGTTCCCTCGACAGGGAAAACTATGGC.

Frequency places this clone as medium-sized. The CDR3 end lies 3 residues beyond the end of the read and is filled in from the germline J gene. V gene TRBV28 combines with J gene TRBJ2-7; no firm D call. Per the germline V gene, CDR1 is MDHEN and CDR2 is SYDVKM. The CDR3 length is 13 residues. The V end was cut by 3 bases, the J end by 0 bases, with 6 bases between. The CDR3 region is CASSLQLSYEQYF. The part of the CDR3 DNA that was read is TGTGCCAGCAGTTTGCAACTCTCCTACGAG.

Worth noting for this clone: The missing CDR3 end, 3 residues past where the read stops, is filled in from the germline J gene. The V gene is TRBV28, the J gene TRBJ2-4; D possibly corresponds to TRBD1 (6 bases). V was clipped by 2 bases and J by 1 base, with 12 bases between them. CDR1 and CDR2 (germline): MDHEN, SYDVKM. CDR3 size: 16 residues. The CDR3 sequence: CASSLRQGQAKNIQYF. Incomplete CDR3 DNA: TGTGCCAGCAGTTTAAGGCAGGGGCAGGCCAAAAACATT.

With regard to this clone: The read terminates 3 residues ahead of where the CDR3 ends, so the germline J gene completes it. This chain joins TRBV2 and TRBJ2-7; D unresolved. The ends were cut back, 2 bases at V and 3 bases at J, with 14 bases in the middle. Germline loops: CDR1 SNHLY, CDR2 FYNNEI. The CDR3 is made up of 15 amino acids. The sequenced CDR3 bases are TGTGCCAGCAGTGAAACCGGCCGGGTCGGCTACGAG. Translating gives CASSETGRVGYE. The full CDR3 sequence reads CASSETGRVGYEQYF.

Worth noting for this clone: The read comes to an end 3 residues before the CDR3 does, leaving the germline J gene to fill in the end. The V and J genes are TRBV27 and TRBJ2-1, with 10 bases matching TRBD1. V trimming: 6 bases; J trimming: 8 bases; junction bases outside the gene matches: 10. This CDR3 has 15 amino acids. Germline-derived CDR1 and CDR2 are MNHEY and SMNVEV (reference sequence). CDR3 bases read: TGTGCCAGCAGCCTCGACAGGGGGCTCTGGCATGAG. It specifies CASSLDRGLWHE. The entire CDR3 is CASSLDRGLWHEQFF.

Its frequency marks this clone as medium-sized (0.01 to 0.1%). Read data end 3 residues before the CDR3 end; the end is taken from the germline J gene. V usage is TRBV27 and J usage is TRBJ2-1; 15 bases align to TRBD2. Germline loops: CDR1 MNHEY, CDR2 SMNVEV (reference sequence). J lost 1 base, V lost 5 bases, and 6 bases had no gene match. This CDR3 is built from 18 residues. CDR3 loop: CASSPDGLAGGSYNEQFF. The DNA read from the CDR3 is TGTGCCAGCAGTCCCGACGGACTAGCGGGAGGGTCCTACAATGAG.

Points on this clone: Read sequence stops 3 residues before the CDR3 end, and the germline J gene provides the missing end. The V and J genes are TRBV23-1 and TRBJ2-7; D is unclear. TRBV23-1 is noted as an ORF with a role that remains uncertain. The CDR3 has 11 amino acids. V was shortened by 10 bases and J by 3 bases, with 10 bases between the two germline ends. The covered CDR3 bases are TGCGCCACCTTCCCAGGCTACGAG. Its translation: CATFPGYE. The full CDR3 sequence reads CATFPGYEQYF.